The rows below give T cell receptor beta chains drawn from one sample of a study of shared clonotypes between healthy human individuals. TCRdb keeps only in-frame clones here, not all; method: immunoSEQ multiplex PCR. The sample carries around 1.9 million clones, about 93% recorded once. Material for sequencing was naive CD8+ T cells from PBMCs. All receptors come from a man in his late teens or twenties in good health. Some clones in this sample may be carry-over from other donors' samples. Both conserved end residues are part of each CDR3. The order of the fields is CDR3 DNA, CDR3 protein, V gene, clone size, J gene, D gene. D genes are given only for firm matches. Not all rows give a size; the values are once, few, many and, for expanded clones, a class.

CDR3 DNA: TGTGCCAGCAGTTACTCTGCCAACGAGCAGTACTTC
CDR3 protein: CASSYSANEQYF
V gene: TRBV6-5
clone size: .
J gene: TRBJ2-7
D gene: .

CDR3 DNA: TGTGCCAGCAGGCAACAGGGGATCCACAATGAGCAGTTCTTC
CDR3 protein: CASRQQGIHNEQFF
V gene: TRBV7-8
clone size: .
J gene: TRBJ2-1
D gene: TRBD1

CDR3 DNA: TGTGCCAGCAGTGAAAGTCTCAGGGTTTATGAGCAGTTCTTC
CDR3 protein: CASSESLRVYEQFF
V gene: TRBV6-1
clone size: .
J gene: TRBJ2-1
D gene: .

CDR3 DNA: TGTGCCAGCAGCCCAGGTACCGGGACCCCCTACGAGCAGTACTTC
CDR3 protein: CASSPGTGTPYEQYF
V gene: TRBV9
clone size: .
J gene: TRBJ2-7
D gene: .

CDR3 DNA: TGTGCCAGCAGCGCCACGGGAGTTAGCGACGAGCAGTACTTC
CDR3 protein: CASSATGVSDEQYF
V gene: TRBV9
clone size: .
J gene: TRBJ2-7
D gene: .

CDR3 DNA: TGTGCCAGCAGTGAATTTGTCAACTACGAGCAGTACTTC
CDR3 protein: CASSEFVNYEQYF
V gene: TRBV6-1
clone size: .
J gene: TRBJ2-7
D gene: .

CDR3 DNA: TGTGCCAGCAGTTCCCCACTAGCGAGGCACTCCTACAATGAGCAGTTCTTC
CDR3 protein: CASSSPLARHSYNEQFF
V gene: TRBV28
clone size: .
J gene: TRBJ2-1
D gene: TRBD2

CDR3 DNA: TGTGCCAGCAGTCAGAGAATTGACACTGAAGCTTTCTTT
CDR3 protein: CASSQRIDTEAFF
V gene: TRBV27
clone size: .
J gene: TRBJ1-1
D gene: .

CDR3 DNA: TGCGCCAGCAGCCGAACACCGGAGATTGGAGGGGAAGAGCTGTTTTTT
CDR3 protein: CASSRTPEIGGEELFF
V gene: TRBV4-1
clone size: .
J gene: TRBJ2-2
D gene: .

CDR3 DNA: TGTGCCAGCAGCGTAGGGGTGGATGGAAACACCATATATTTT
CDR3 protein: CASSVGVDGNTIYF
V gene: TRBV9
clone size: .
J gene: TRBJ1-3
D gene: .

CDR3 DNA: TGTGCCAGCAGCGTAAGGCTAGCGGGCCGACCAAACACCGGGGAGCTGTTTTTT
CDR3 protein: CASSVRLAGRPNTGELFF
V gene: TRBV9
clone size: .
J gene: TRBJ2-2
D gene: TRBD2

CDR3 DNA: TGTGCCAGCCGCGTGGACAGCCTACGAAACACCATATATTTT
CDR3 protein: CASRVDSLRNTIYF
V gene: TRBV11-2
clone size: .
J gene: TRBJ1-3
D gene: .

CDR3 DNA: TGTGCCAGCAGCCCGGGACTAGCTGCCTACGAGCAGTACTTC
CDR3 protein: CASSPGLAAYEQYF
V gene: TRBV9
clone size: .
J gene: TRBJ2-7
D gene: TRBD2

CDR3 DNA: TGCGCCAGCAGCTTGGCGGAGGCCGGAACGCTCACAGATACGCAGTATTTT
CDR3 protein: CASSLAEAGTLTDTQYF
V gene: TRBV5-1
clone size: .
J gene: TRBJ2-3
D gene: .

CDR3 DNA: TGTGCCAGCAGTGAGGGCCGGGACAGTCTCCGGGAGGGCTACACCTTC
CDR3 protein: CASSEGRDSLREGYTF
V gene: TRBV2
clone size: .
J gene: TRBJ1-2
D gene: TRBD1

CDR3 DNA: TGCGCCAGCAGCCCCCGGGGACAGCCGAGGGAAACTTTCTTT
CDR3 protein: CASSPRGQPRETFF
V gene: TRBV4-3
clone size: .
J gene: TRBJ1-1
D gene: TRBD1

CDR3 DNA: TGTGCCAGCAGTGAGCCAGCGGAGGGAGAGGCAAACATTCAGTACTTC
CDR3 protein: CASSEPAEGEANIQYF
V gene: TRBV6-1
clone size: .
J gene: TRBJ2-4
D gene: .

CDR3 DNA: TGTGCCAGCAGTTTAGTAGCGGAAAGCACGGATACGCAGTATTTT
CDR3 protein: CASSLVAESTDTQYF
V gene: TRBV28
clone size: .
J gene: TRBJ2-3
D gene: .

CDR3 DNA: TGCGCCAGCAGCTCCCCTCCGTTAGCGGCTACCTACAATGAGCAGTTCTTC
CDR3 protein: CASSSPPLAATYNEQFF
V gene: TRBV5-1
clone size: .
J gene: TRBJ2-1
D gene: .

CDR3 DNA: TGTGCCAGCAAGGGCTTAACCTACAATGAGCAGTTCTTC
CDR3 protein: CASKGLTYNEQFF
V gene: TRBV27
clone size: once
J gene: TRBJ2-1
D gene: .

CDR3 DNA: TGCGCCAGCAGCTTGGGGTCCAGGTACGAGCAGTACTTC
CDR3 protein: CASSLGSRYEQYF
V gene: TRBV5-1
clone size: .
J gene: TRBJ2-7
D gene: .

CDR3 DNA: TGTGCCAGCAGCTTAATCACGGGAGTTGCCGGGGAGCTGTTTTTT
CDR3 protein: CASSLITGVAGELFF
V gene: TRBV7-3
clone size: .
J gene: TRBJ2-2
D gene: .

CDR3 DNA: TGCGCCAGCAGCTTGTTCTTGGCGGATGCGAGCTCCTACGAGCAGTACTTC
CDR3 protein: CASSLFLADASSYEQYF
V gene: TRBV5-1
clone size: .
J gene: TRBJ2-7
D gene: .

CDR3 DNA: TGTGCCAGCTCACCAACAGCGAACACTGAAGCTTTCTTT
CDR3 protein: CASSPTANTEAFF
V gene: TRBV18
clone size: .
J gene: TRBJ1-1
D gene: .

CDR3 DNA: TGCGCCAGCACCGATCTTGACAGCCACCAAGAGACCCAGTACTTC
CDR3 protein: CASTDLDSHQETQYF
V gene: TRBV5-1
clone size: .
J gene: TRBJ2-5
D gene: .

CDR3 DNA: TGTGCCAGCAGTTACCCCCCCATTGAAGCTTTCTTT
CDR3 protein: CASSYPPIEAFF
V gene: TRBV6-6
clone size: .
J gene: TRBJ1-1
D gene: .

CDR3 DNA: TGTGCCAGCAGCCATTCTGCGGTCACCGGGCAAACTGAAGCTTTCTTT
CDR3 protein: CASSHSAVTGQTEAFF
V gene: TRBV9
clone size: .
J gene: TRBJ1-1
D gene: .

CDR3 DNA: TGTGCCAGCAGCGATACTGATACCGCAACTAATGAAAAACTGTTTTTT
CDR3 protein: CASSDTDTATNEKLFF
V gene: TRBV5-4
clone size: .
J gene: TRBJ1-4
D gene: .

CDR3 DNA: TGTGCCAGCAGTGTTGCCGGGACACGAACGCAGGAGACCCAGTACTTC
CDR3 protein: CASSVAGTRTQETQYF
V gene: TRBV2
clone size: .
J gene: TRBJ2-5
D gene: .

CDR3 DNA: TGTGCCAGCAGCGACCTCCAAAGGTCCTACGAGCAGTACTTC
CDR3 protein: CASSDLQRSYEQYF
V gene: TRBV6-5
clone size: .
J gene: TRBJ2-7
D gene: .

CDR3 DNA: TGTGCCAGTAGTCCGCACGCGGGGGCGGAGGATGAAGCTTTCTTT
CDR3 protein: CASSPHAGAEDEAFF
V gene: TRBV19
clone size: .
J gene: TRBJ1-1
D gene: .

CDR3 DNA: TGTGCCAGCAGGAATAGAACGGGACTAGTCATCAGCTATGGCTACACCTTC
CDR3 protein: CASRNRTGLVISYGYTF
V gene: TRBV28
clone size: .
J gene: TRBJ1-2
D gene: .